This TCR beta chain was identified during a study of blood T cell repertoires in COVID-19. At the level of the study: Some COVID-19 samples were acute and others convalescent; all came from the United States, Italy and Spain.

Sequenced by immunoSEQ multiplex PCR; TCRdb stores in-frame clones only, minus some. Of about 160,000 clones listed, over 80% were seen once; the top ten hold 3.5% to 5%. The germline V gene encodes CDR1 SGHRS and CDR2 YFSETQ. V lost 4 bases, J lost 7 bases, and 20 bases lay in between. The CDR3 contains 16 residues. This receptor was identified in a woman aged 50 to 65 with acute or convalescent COVID-19. The sequenced sample consisted of peripheral blood. The chain is built from TRBV5-1 and TRBJ1-4; the D gene is possibly TRBD1 (5 bases). DNA of the CDR3: TGCGCCAGCAGCCCCGGACATGGCTTAGGGCGTGAAAAACTGTTTTTT. Protein product: CASSPGHGLGREKLFF.